The 6 T cell receptor beta chains in this list originate from one sample, sequenced in a study of T and B cells in COVID-19 patients. Each TRB amplification used roughly 240-550 ng of genomic DNA from blood. TRB rearrangements were amplified by multiplex PCR with BIOMED2 TRB-A/B primers. TCRdb passed the multiplex PCR reads through MiXCR, listing each CDR3 protein once. The profile covers about 14,000 distinct CDR3 sequences, with 29% appearing a single time and about 7% taken by the ten largest. The specimen sequenced was blood. The receptors were gathered from a human donor who had recovered from COVID-19.

J is TRBJ1-1 and V is TRBV30; TRBD1 agrees at 9 bases. Germline V lookup: CDR1 GTSNPN, CDR2 SVGIG (reference sequence). The CDR3 extends over 14 amino acids. V dropped 2 bases and J dropped 7; count of bases not matched to a gene: 8. This CDR3 is CAWSKGTGNHEAFF. The CDR3 nucleotides read TGTGCCTGGAGTAAGGGGACAGGGAACCATGAAGCTTTCTTT.

By proportion, this clonotype is medium-sized. This CDR3 reads CASRPWGGVGDTQYF. CDR3 nucleotide sequence: TGTGCCAGCCGTCCCTGGGGAGGGGTGGGAGATACGCAGTATTTT. The rearrangement links TRBV27 to TRBJ2-3, with 7 bases lining up with TRBD2. Germline V lookup: CDR1 MNHEY, CDR2 SMNVEV (reference sequence). CDR3 length: 15 amino acids. Trimming cost V 8 bases and J 5 bases; bases outside gene matches: 13.

In this sample, this clonotype turned up a few times. The chain employs TRBV12-3 or TRBV12-4 and TRBJ1-1; TRBD1 matches 7 bases. J lost 1 base, V lost 5 bases, and 1 base had no gene match. The CDR3 sequence is 13 residues long. The CDR3 loop is CASSRQGNTEAFF. CDR3 sequence (DNA): TGTGCCAGCAGTCGACAGGGGAACACTGAAGCTTTCTTT.

The genes are TRBV30 and TRBJ1-5; D unresolved. V was shortened by 3 bases and J by 4 bases, with 19 bases between the two germline ends. Looked up from germline, CDR1 is GTSNPN and CDR2 is SVGIG (reference sequence). There are 16 residues in the CDR3. The CDR3 nucleotides read TGTGCCTGGAGAGATAGCTGGGCAGCCTTGAATCAGCCCCAGCATTTT. Residues: CAWRDSWAALNQPQHF.

By sample share, this clonotype is medium-sized. The V and J genes are TRBV29-1 and TRBJ2-7; no firm D call. This CDR3 has 12 amino acids. Trimming shortened V by 4 bases and J by 2 bases, and 9 bases separated the two germline ends. The germline gives CDR1 SQVTM, CDR2 ANQGSEA. The CDR3 spells CSVVTPAYEQYF. The CDR3 nucleotides read TGCAGCGTTGTAACCCCGGCCTACGAGCAGTACTTC.

Relative to its sample, this clonotype is medium-sized (0.01 to 0.1%). The rearrangement joins TRBV15 to TRBJ2-6; no definite D call. The CDR3 contains 15 residues. V was clipped by 4 bases and J by 2 bases, with 9 bases between them. Germline V gene data show CDR1 as LNHNV and CDR2 as YYDKDF (reference sequence). The CDR3 spells CATSTRQAGANVLTF. CDR3 nucleotides: TGTGCCACCAGCACCCGTCAAGCTGGGGCCAACGTCCTGACTTTC.